This T cell receptor (beta chain) was identified in a study of cytomegalovirus exposure and HLA in healthy donors. This CDR3 has 16 residues. The junction had 8 bases not matched to a gene; V was cut back by 4 bases and J by 5 bases. CDR1 is SGHTA and CDR2 is FQGNSA in the germline V gene. Study-wide points: Association of some 18,000 TCR beta sequences with HLA alleles was found at 0.05 false discovery rate in a later analysis. Later work found that TCR association rates differed between HLA loci; DRB1 had the most and HLA-C the fewest. What a later analysis showed was that several of the most significant clusters appeared linked to common viral pathogens.

In the case of this clone: The antigen remains unidentified.

In nominal health when sampled, donors likely had unrecorded immune exposures nonetheless. PCR was performed using 60 Vbeta and 13 Jbeta primers. Measured with immunoSEQ multiplex PCR; TCRdb has only the in-frame clones, and not every one. The data hold roughly 140,000 clones, with around 66% observed a single time. The sequencing input was PBMCs. The rearrangement links TRBV7-2 to TRBJ2-3; 11 bases line up with TRBD2. This receptor was taken from a woman in her twenties or thirties in good health and CMV-seropositive. The chain's CDR3 is CASSSKLAGAIDTQYF. CDR3 in DNA: TGTGCCAGCAGCTCTAAACTAGCGGGGGCGATAGATACGCAGTATTTT. Full variable domain (missing parts from reference TRBV7-2 and TRBJ2-3): GAGVSQSPSNKVTEKGKDVELRCDPISGHTALYWYRQSLGQGLEFLIYFQGNSAPDKSGLPSDRFSAERTGGSVSTLTIQRTQQEDSAVYLCASSSKLAGAIDTQYFGPGTRLTVL.